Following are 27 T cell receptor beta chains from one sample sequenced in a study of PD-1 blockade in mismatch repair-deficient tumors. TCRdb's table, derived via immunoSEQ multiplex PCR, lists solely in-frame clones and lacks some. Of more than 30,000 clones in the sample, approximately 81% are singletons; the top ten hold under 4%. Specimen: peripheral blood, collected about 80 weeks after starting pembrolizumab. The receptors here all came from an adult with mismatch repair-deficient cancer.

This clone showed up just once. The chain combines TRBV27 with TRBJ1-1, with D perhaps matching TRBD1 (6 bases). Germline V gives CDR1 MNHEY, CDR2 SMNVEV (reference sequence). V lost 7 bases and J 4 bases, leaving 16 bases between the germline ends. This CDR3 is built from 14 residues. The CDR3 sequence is CASTIGGPATEAFF. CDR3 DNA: TGTGCCAGCACTATTGGGGGGCCGGCCACTGAAGCTTTCTTT.

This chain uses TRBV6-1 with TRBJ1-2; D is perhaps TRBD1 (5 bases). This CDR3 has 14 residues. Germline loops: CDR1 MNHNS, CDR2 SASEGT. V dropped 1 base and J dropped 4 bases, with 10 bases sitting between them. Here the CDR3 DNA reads TGTGCCAGCAGTGAAGGATCAGGGTTCTATGGCTACACCTTC. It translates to CASSEGSGFYGYTF.

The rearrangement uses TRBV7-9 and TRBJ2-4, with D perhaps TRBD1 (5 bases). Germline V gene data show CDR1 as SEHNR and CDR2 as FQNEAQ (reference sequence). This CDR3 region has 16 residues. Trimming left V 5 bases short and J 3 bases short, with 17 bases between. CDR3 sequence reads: CASSQRQSKDKNIQYF. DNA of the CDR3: TGTGCCAGCAGCCAGAGACAGTCAAAGGACAAAAACATTCAGTACTTC.

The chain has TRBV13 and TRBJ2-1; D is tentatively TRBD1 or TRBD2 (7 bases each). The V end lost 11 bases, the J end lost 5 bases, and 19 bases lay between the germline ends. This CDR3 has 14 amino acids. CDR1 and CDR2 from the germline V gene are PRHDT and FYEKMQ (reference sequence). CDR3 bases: TGTGCCTCAGGGGGGCGGGAGTTCAACAATGAGCAGTTCTTC. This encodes CASGGREFNNEQFF.

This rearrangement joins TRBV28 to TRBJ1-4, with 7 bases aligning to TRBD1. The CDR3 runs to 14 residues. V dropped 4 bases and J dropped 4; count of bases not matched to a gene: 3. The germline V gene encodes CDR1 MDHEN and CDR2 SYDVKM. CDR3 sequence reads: CASSSTGVNEKLFF. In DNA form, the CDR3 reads TGTGCCAGCAGTTCAACAGGGGTTAATGAAAAACTGTTTTTT.

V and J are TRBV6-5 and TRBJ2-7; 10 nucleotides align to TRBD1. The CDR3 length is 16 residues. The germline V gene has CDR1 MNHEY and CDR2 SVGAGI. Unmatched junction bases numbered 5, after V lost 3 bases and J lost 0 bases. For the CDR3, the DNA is TGTGCCAGCAGTTATCTGCGACAGGGGGCCTCCTACGAGCAGTACTTC. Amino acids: CASSYLRQGASYEQYF.

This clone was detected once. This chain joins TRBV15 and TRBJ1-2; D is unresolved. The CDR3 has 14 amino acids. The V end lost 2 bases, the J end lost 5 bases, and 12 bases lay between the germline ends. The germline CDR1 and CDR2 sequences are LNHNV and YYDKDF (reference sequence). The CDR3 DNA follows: TGTGCCACCAGCAGACAAAGAACAGCTTATGGCTACACCTTC. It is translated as CATSRQRTAYGYTF.

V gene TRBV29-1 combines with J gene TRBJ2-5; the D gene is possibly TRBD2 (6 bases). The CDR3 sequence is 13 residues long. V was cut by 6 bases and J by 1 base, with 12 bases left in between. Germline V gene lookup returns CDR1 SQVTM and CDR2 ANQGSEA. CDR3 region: CSVRGGTQETQYF. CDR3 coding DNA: TGCAGCGTGCGGGGAGGCACCCAAGAGACCCAGTACTTC. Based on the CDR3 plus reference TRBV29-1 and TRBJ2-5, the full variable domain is SAVISQKPSRDICQRGTSLTIQCQVDSQVTMMFWYRQQPGQSLTLIATANQGSEATYESGFVIDKFPISRPNLTFSTLTVSNMSPEDSSIYLCSVRGGTQETQYFGPGTRLLVL.

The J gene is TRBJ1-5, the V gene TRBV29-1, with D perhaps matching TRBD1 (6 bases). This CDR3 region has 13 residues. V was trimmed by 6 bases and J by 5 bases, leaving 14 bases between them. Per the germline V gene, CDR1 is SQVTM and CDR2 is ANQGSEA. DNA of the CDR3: TGCAGCGTCGCTGACAGGTTTGATCAGCCCCAGCATTTT. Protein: CSVADRFDQPQHF.

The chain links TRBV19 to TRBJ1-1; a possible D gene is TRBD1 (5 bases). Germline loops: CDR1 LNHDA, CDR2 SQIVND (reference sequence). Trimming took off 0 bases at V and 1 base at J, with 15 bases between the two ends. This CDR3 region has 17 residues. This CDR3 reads CASSIDRGVGQNTEAFF. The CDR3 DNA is TGTGCCAGTAGTATAGATCGGGGGGTTGGCCAGAACACTGAAGCTTTCTTT.

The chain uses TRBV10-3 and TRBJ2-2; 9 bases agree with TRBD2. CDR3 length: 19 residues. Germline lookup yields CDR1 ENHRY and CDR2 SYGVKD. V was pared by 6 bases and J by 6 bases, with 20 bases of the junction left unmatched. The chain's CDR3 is CAIRSEKLAGPAESGELFF. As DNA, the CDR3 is TGTGCCATCAGGTCGGAGAAACTAGCGGGCCCCGCGGAGTCCGGGGAGCTGTTTTTT.

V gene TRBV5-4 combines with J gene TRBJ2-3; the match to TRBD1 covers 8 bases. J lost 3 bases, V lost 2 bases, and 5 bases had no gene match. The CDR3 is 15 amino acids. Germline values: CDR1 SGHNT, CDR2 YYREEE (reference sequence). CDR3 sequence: CASSLSGGATDTQYF. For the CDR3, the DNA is TGTGCCAGCAGCTTATCAGGGGGCGCGACAGATACGCAGTATTTT.

Here the CDR3 reads CASSSYLGGSYNEQFF. The CDR3 nucleotides read TGTGCCAGTAGTTCTTACCTAGGGGGCTCCTACAATGAGCAGTTCTTC. The chain carries TRBV19 and TRBJ2-1, with a tentative D call TRBD1 (6 bases). This CDR3 is built from 16 residues. V lost 5 bases, J lost 0 bases, and 14 bases lay in between. The germline V gene encodes CDR1 LNHDA and CDR2 SQIVND (reference sequence).

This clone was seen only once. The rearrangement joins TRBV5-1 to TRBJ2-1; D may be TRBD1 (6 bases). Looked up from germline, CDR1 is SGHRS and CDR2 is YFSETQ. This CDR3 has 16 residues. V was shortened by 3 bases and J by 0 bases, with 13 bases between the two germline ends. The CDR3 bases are TGCGCCAGCAGCTCACCGGACAGCAGCTCCTACAATGAGCAGTTCTTC. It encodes CASSSPDSSSYNEQFF.

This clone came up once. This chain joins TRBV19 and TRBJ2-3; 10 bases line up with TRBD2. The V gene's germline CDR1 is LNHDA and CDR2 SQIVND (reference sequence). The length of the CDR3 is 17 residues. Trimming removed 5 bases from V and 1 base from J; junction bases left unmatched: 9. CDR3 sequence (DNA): TGTGCCAGTAGTGACTCCGGACTAGCGGACCGCACAGATACGCAGTATTTT. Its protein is CASSDSGLADRTDTQYF.

The CDR3 DNA follows: TGTGCCAGCAGCGTGGTGGGGCTAGCGGGAGTTGGGAACACCGGGGAGCTGTTTTTT. Its translation: CASSVVGLAGVGNTGELFF. This sequence joins TRBV9 and TRBJ2-2, with 10 bases fitting TRBD2. Trimming took 2 bases from V and 1 from J; bases not matched to a gene: 11. CDR1 and CDR2 from the germline V gene are SGDLS and YYNGEE. The CDR3 is made up of 19 amino acids.

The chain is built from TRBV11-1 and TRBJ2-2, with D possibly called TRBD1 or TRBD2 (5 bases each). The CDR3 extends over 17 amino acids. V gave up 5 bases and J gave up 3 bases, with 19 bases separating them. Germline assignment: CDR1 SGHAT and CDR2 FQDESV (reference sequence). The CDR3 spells CASSRDGGRVDTGELFF. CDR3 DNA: TGTGCCAGCAGCCGAGATGGGGGTCGGGTGGACACCGGGGAGCTGTTTTTT.

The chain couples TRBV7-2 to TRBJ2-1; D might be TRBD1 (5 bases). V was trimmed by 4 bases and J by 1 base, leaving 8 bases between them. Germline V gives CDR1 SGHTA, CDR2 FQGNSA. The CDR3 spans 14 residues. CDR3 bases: TGTGCCAGCAGCTCACAGGAGTCCTACAATGAGCAGTTCTTC. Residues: CASSSQESYNEQFF.

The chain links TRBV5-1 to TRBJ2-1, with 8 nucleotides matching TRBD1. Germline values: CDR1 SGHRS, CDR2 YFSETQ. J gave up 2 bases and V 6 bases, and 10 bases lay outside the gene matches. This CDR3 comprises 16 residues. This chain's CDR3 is CASKLGTGGTYNEQFF. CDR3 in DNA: TGCGCCAGCAAGCTTGGTACAGGGGGAACCTACAATGAGCAGTTCTTC.

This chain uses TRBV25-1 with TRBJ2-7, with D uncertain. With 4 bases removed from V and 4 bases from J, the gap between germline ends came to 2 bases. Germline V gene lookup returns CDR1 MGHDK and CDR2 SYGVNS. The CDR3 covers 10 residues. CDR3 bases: TGTGCCAGCAGTGCTTACGAGCAGTACTTC. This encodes CASSAYEQYF.

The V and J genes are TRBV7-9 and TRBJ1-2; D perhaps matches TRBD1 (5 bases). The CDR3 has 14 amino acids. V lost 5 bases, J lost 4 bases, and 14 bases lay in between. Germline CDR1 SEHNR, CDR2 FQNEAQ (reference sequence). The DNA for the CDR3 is TGTGCCAGCAGCCCCGGGCAGGGAGGCTATGGCTACACCTTC. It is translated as CASSPGQGGYGYTF.

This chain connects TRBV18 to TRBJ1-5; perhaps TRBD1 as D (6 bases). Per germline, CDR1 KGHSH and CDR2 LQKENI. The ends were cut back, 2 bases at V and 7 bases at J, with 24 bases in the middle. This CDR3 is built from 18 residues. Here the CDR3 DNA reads TGTGCCAGCTCACCATCTTGGTGGGCGGGAACAGGGCACCAGCCCCAGCATTTT. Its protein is CASSPSWWAGTGHQPQHF.

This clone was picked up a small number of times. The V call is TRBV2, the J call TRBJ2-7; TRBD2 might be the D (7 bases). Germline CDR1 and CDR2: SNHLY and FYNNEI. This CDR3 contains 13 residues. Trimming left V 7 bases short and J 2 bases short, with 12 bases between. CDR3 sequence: CASKGGGPYEQYF. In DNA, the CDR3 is TGTGCCAGCAAAGGGGGAGGGCCCTACGAGCAGTACTTC.

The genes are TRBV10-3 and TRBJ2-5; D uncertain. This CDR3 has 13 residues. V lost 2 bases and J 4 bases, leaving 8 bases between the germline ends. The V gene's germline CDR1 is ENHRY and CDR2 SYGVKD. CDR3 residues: CAISEEGLETQYF. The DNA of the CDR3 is TGTGCCATCAGTGAGGAAGGGCTAGAGACCCAGTACTTC.

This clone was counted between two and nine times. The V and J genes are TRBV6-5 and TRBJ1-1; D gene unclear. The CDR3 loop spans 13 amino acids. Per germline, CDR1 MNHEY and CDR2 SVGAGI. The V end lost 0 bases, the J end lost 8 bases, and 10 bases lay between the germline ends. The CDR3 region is CASSYSGRREAFF. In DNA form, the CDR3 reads TGTGCCAGCAGTTACTCCGGCCGGCGGGAAGCTTTCTTT.

The CDR3 protein is CASSPGTSASASTDTQYF. CDR3 nucleotide sequence: TGTGCCAGCAGTCCTGGGACTAGCGCTTCGGCTAGCACAGATACGCAGTATTTT. The chain couples TRBV5-4 to TRBJ2-3; 10 nucleotides align to TRBD2. The V and J ends lost 5 bases and 0 bases, in that order; junction bases with no gene match: 12. CDR1 and CDR2 from the germline V gene are SGHNT and YYREEE (reference sequence). The CDR3 length is 18 residues.

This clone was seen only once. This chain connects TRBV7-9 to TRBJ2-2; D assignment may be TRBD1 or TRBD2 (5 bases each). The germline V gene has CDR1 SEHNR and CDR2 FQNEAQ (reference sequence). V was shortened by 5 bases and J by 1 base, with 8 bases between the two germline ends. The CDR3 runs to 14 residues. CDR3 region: CASSRDQNTGELFF. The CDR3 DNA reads TGTGCCAGCAGCCGGGACCAGAACACCGGGGAGCTGTTTTTT.